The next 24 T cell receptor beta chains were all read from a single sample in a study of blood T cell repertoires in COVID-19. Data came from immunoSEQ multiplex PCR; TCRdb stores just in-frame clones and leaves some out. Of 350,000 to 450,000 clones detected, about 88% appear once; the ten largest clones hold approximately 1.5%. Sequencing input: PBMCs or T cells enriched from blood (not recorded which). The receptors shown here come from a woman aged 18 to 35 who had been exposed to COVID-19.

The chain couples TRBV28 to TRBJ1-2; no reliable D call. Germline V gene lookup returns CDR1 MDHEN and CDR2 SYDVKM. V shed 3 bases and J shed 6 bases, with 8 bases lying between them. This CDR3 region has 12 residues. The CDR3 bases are TGTGCCAGCAGTTTGCTCAGTAATGGCTACACCTTC. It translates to CASSLLSNGYTF.

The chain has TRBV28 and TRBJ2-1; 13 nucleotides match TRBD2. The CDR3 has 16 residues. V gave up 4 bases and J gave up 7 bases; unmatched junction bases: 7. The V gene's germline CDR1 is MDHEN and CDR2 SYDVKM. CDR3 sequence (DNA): TGTGCCAGCAGTTCCCAAGGACTAGCGGGGGTAAATGAGCAGTTCTTC. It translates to CASSSQGLAGVNEQFF.

CDR3 coding DNA: TGTGCCAGCAGTTTATCGGGGACAGGGCAGGGCTACACCTTC. It specifies CASSLSGTGQGYTF. The gene calls are TRBV27 and TRBJ1-2; 9 nucleotides align to TRBD1. Germline trimming cut 0 bases from V and 8 bases from J; bases unmatched to any gene: 4. The CDR3 is 14 residues long. Germline CDR1 MNHEY, CDR2 SMNVEV (reference sequence).

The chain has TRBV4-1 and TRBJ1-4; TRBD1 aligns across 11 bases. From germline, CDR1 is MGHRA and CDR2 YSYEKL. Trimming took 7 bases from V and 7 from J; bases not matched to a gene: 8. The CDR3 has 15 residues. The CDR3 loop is CASTMAGTGGEKLFF. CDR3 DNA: TGCGCCAGCACCATGGCCGGGACAGGGGGTGAAAAACTGTTTTTT.

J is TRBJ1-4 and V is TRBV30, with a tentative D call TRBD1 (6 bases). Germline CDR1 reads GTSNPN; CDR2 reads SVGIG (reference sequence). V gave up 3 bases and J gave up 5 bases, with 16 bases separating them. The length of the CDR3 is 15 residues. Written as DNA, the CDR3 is TGTGCCTGGAGGGACGGATGGGGGCCCAATGAAAAACTGTTTTTT. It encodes CAWRDGWGPNEKLFF.

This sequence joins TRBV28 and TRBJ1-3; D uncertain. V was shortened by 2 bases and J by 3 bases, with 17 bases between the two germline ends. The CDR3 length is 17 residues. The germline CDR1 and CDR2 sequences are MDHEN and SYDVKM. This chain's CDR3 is CASSLSSTALDGNTIYF. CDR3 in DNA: TGTGCCAGCAGTTTAAGTTCGACTGCCTTGGATGGAAACACCATATATTTT.

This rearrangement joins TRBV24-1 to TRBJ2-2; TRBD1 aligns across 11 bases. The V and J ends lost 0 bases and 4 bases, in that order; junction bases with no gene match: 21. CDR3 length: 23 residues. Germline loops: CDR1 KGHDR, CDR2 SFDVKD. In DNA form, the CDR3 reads TGTGCCACCAGTGATTTGTATCCTCGGGCCACCCCGGTGGGGACAGGGGGCACCGGGGAGCTGTTTTTT. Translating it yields CATSDLYPRATPVGTGGTGELFF.

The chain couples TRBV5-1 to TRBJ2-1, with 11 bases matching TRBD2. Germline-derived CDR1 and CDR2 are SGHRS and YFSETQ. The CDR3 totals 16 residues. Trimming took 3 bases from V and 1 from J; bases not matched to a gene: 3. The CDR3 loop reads CASSSGTSGSYNEQFF. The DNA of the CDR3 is TGCGCCAGCAGCTCGGGGACTAGCGGATCCTACAATGAGCAGTTCTTC.

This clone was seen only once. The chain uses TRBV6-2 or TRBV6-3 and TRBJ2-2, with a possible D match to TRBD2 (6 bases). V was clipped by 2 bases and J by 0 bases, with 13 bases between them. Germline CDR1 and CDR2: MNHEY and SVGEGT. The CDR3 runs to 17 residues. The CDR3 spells CASSYKQTSANTGELFF. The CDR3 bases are TGTGCCAGCAGTTACAAGCAGACTAGTGCGAACACCGGGGAGCTGTTTTTT.

The CDR3 coding sequence is TGTGCCAGCAGCTTAAGTCACACCGGGACAGGGGGCTTTCACGAGCAGTACTTC. Amino acids: CASSLSHTGTGGFHEQYF. V is TRBV7-2 and J is TRBJ2-7; 12 nucleotides align to TRBD1. Germline values: CDR1 SGHTA, CDR2 FQGNSA. V was pared by 2 bases and J by 5 bases, with 13 bases of the junction left unmatched. The CDR3 totals 18 residues.

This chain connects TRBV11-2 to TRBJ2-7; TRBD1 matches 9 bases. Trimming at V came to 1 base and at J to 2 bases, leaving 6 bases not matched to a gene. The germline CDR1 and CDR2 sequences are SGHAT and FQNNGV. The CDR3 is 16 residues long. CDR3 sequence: CASSLGGQGPAYEQYF. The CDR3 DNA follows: TGTGCCAGCAGCTTAGGGGGACAGGGCCCAGCCTACGAGCAGTACTTC. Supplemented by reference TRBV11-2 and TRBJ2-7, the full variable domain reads EAGVAQSPRYKIIEKRQSVAFWCNPISGHATLYWYQQILGQGPKLLIQFQNNGVVDDSQLPKDRFSAERLKGVDSTLKIQPAKLEDSAVYLCASSLGGQGPAYEQYFGPGTRLTVT.

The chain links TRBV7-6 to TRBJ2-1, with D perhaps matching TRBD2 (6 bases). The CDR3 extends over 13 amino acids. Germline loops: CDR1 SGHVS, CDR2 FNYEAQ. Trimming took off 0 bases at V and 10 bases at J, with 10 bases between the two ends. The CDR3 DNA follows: TGTGCCAGCAGCTTAGCTGGAGGGTTGGAGCAGTTCTTC. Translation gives CASSLAGGLEQFF.

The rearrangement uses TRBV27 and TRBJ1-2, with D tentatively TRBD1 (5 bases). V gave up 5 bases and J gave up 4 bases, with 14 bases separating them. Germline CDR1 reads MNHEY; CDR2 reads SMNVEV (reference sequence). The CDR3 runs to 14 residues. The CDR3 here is CASSLSGFGYGYTF. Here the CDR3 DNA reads TGTGCCAGCAGTCTCTCAGGGTTTGGCTATGGCTACACCTTC.

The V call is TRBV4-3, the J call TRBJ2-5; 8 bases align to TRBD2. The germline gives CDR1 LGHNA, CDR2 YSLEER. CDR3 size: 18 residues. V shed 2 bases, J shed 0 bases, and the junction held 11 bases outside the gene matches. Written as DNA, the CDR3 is TGCGCCAGCAGCCAATCCACGCGGCCCGGGGGGGACCAAGAGACCCAGTACTTC. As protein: CASSQSTRPGGDQETQYF.

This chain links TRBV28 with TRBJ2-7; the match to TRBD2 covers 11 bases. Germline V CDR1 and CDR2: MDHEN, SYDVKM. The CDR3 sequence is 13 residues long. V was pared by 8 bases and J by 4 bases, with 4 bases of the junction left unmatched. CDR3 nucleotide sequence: TGTGCCAGCTTAGCGGGAGGGGAGTACGAGCAGTACTTC. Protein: CASLAGGEYEQYF.

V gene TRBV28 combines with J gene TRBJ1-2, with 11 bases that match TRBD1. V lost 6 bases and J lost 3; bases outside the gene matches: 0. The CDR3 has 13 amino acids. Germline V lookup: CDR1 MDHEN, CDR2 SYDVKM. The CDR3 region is CASRGQGDYGYTF. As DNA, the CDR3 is TGTGCCAGCAGGGGACAGGGGGACTATGGCTACACCTTC.

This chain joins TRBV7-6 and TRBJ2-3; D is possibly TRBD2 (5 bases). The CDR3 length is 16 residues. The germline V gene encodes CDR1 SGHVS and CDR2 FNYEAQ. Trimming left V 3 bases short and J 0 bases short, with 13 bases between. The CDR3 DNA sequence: TGTGCCAGCAGCTTGGGGAGTTCTGCTAGCACAGATACGCAGTATTTT. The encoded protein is CASSLGSSASTDTQYF.

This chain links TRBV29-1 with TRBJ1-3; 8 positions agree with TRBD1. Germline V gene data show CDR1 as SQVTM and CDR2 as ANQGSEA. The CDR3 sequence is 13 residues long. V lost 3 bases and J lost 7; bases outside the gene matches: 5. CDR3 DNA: TGCAGCGTTGAGTGGACAGGGCGGAACACCATATATTTT. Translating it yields CSVEWTGRNTIYF. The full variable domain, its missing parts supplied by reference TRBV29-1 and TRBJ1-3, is SAVISQKPSRDICQRGTSLTIQCQVDSQVTMMFWYRQQPGQSLTLIATANQGSEATYESGFVIDKFPISRPNLTFSTLTVSNMSPEDSSIYLCSVEWTGRNTIYFGEGSWLTVV.

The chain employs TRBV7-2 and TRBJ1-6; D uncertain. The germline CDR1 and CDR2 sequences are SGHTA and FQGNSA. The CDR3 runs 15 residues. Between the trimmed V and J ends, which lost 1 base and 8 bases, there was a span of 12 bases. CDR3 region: CASSLGPGQDSPLHF. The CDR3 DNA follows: TGTGCCAGCAGCTTAGGTCCAGGCCAAGATTCACCCCTCCACTTT.

CDR3 in amino acids: CASSQDYFRDKYYNEQFF. The CDR3 DNA follows: TGTGCCAGCAGCCAAGATTACTTTCGGGATAAATACTACAATGAGCAGTTCTTC. The chain links TRBV14 to TRBJ2-1; weak D call: TRBD2 (5 bases). This CDR3 is 18 amino acids long. CDR1 and CDR2 from the germline V gene are SGHDN and FVKESK. The V end lost 0 bases, the J end lost 3 bases, and 18 bases lay between the germline ends.

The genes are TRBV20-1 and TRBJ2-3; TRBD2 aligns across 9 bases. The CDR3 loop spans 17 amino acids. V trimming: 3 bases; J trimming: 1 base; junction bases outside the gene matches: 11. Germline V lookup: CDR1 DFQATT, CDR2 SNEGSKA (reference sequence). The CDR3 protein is CSASAWGGRGRTDTQYF. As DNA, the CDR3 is TGCAGTGCTAGTGCATGGGGCGGGAGGGGCCGCACAGATACGCAGTATTTT.

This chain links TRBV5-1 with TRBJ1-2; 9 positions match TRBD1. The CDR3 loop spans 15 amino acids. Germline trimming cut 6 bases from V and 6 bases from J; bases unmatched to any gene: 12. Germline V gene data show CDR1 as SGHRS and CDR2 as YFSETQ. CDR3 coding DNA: TGCGCCAGCACCCTTGCACAGGGGGCAAAGGATGGCTACACCTTC. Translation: CASTLAQGAKDGYTF. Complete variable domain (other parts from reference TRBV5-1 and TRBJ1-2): KAGVTQTPRYLIKTRGQQVTLSCSPISGHRSVSWYQQTPGQGLQFLFEYFSETQRNKGNFPGRFSGRQFSNSRSEMNVSTLELGDSALYLCASTLAQGAKDGYTFGSGTRLTVV.

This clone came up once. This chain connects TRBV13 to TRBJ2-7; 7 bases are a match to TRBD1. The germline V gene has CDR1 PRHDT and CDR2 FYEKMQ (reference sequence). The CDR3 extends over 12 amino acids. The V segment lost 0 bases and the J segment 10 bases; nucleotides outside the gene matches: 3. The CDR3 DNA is TGTGCCAGCAGCTTAGGACAGGGGCCCCAGTACTTC. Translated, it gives CASSLGQGPQYF. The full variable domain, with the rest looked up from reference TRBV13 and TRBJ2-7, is AAGVIQSPRHLIKEKRETATLKCYPIPRHDTVYWYQQGPGQDPQFLISFYEKMQSDKGSIPDRFSAQQFSDYHSELNMSSLELGDSALYFCASSLGQGPQYFGPGTRLTVT.

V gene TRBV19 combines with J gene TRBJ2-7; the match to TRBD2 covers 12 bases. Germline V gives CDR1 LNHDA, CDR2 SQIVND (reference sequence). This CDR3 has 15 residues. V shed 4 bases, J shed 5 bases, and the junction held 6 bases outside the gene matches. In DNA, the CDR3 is TGTGCCAGTAGTACGGAAAGGACTAGCGGGGACGAGCAGTACTTC. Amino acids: CASSTERTSGDEQYF.